This TCR beta chain emerged from a study of blood T cell repertoires in COVID-19. Study at large: The United States, Italy and Spain were the sources of the acute and convalescent COVID-19 samples. T cells, B-cell-depleted T cells, or PBMCs provided the cDNA or gDNA that served as material.

Per the study methods: Using reference gene primer amplification, nucleated cell counts were estimated. Using immunoSEQ multiplex PCR, the repertoire was profiled, and TCRdb retains in-frame clones only, with some absent. The D gene and trimming were derived from the DNA, and the V and J assignments and clone size from that table. There are 100,000 to 150,000 clones in the sample; around 83% occur only once, and 5.5% to 6% lies in the top ten. With 0 bases clipped from V and 5 bases from J, the junction kept 6 bases outside the gene matches. The CDR3 extends over 16 amino acids. CDR1 and CDR2 (germline): MNHEY, SVGAGI.

This TCR came from an elderly man with active or convalescent COVID-19. The chain has TRBV6-5 and TRBJ1-4; 7 bases are a match to TRBD1. The sequenced sample was peripheral blood. The CDR3 is CASSYSSTGENEKLFF. In nucleotides, the CDR3 is TGTGCCAGCAGTTACTCGTCTACAGGGGAAAATGAAAAACTGTTTTTT.